This TCR beta chain was identified in a study of CD8 T cells in Susac syndrome (dated by TCRdb to between 2019 and 2020). Notes on the research overall: Whether CD8+ T cell activation and differentiation in Susac syndrome was antigen driven was tested using repertoire sequencing. CD8+ T cell repertoire clonality was compared between more than 9 healthy donors, approximately 14 Susac syndrome patients and around 15 multiple sclerosis patients.

From the cysteine through the phenylalanine, the CDR3 covers 13 amino acids. Only CDR3 DNA remains: 39 bases, in frame from the first base. Between the V and J ends, shortened by 4 bases and 0 bases respectively, the junction contains 7 bases. The germline V gene specifies SGDLS as CDR1 and YYNGEE as CDR2. This clonotype was detected once. No antigen is known for it. Base-call qualities are not available, and no considerably larger clone is one nucleotide away. One read alone is a weak basis. Points the paper makes about the study in general: The number of individuals in the TCR sequencing and HLA analysis was recognized as being relatively small.

RNA was extracted with the RNeasy kit and roughly 0.45 to 1 ug was reverse transcribed using random hexamers. TCR beta CDR3 regions were amplified with the immunoSEQ multiplex PCR assay covering 54 Vbeta and 13 Jbeta segments. Bias from PCR amplification was corrected by using a synthetic template baseline for primer optimization and for computational correction. In the source study's methods: Reads were assigned to V, D and J genes according to IMGT and analyzed in immunoSEQ Analyzer, with only productive sequences retained. To calculate clonality, Shannon entropy was normalized by log2 of the number of productive unique sequences and then subtracted from one. For each patient and control, public and private clones were evaluated within the 100 most prevalent clones. A clone was defined as Susac-specific if it was absent from the healthy and MS cohorts, from about a thousand published viral clones and from other ImmuneACCESS disease sequences. In-frame beta chains were kept once TCRdb had trimmed the public reads at Q25 with fastp and called clones with MiXCR. Rows merge per CDR3 protein into single entries with the most common DNA and genes. The V and J calls and clone size come from TCRdb's table, not from the authors' own analysis. Recorded for this sample are more than 75,000 distinct CDR3 sequences; around 94% of them occurred a single time. Approximately 0.26% of the sample goes to the ten largest clones.

Peripheral blood CD8+ and CD4+ T cells from healthy donors, Susac syndrome patients and multiple sclerosis patients were profiled using high-throughput TCR beta sequencing. Healthy donors were age- and sex-matched controls. Bulk CD8+ and CD4+ T cells were purified magnetically by negative isolation, whereas CD8+ TEMRA cells were enriched by FACS. Blood was collected in EDTA tubes and processed within 24 hours, with PBMCs isolated through density gradient centrifugation. PBMCs destined for TCR sequencing were cryopreserved in liquid nitrogen and later thawed in a 37 °C water bath. The sorted or isolated CD4+, CD8+ and CD8+ TEMRA cells had a purity of 90% or higher.

The V gene is TRBV9 and the J gene is TRBJ2-5; the D segment could be TRBD1, given 5 matching bases. Source material: CD8+ T cells from PBMCs. The clonotype comes from a human donor in good health. The DNA is TGTGCCAGCAGCCGGACAAACCAAGAGACCCAGTACTTC. Translated, this is CASSRTNQETQYF. With all but the CDR3 taken from the reference TRBV9 and TRBJ2-5 genes, the full variable domain is: DSGVTQTPKHLITATGQRVTLRCSPRSGDLSVYWYQQSLDQGLQFLIQYYNGEERAKGNILERFSAQQFPDLHSELNLSSLELGDSALYFCASSRTNQETQYFGPGTRLLVL.